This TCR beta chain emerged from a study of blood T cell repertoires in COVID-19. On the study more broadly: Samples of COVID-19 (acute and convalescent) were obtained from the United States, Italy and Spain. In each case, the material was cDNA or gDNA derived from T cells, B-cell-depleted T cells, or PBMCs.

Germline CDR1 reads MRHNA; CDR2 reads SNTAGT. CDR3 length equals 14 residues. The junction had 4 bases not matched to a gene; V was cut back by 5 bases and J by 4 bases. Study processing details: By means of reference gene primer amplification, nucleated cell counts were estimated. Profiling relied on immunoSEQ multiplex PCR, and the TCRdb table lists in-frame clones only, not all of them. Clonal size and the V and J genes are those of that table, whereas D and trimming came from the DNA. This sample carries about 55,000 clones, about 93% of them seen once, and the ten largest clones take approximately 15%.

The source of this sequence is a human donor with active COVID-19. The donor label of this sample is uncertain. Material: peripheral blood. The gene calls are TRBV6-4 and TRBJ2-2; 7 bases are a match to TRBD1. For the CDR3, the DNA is TGTGCCAGCAGTCGACAGGGCCCCACCGGGGAGCTGTTTTTT. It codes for CASSRQGPTGELFF.